Listed here is a single T cell receptor beta chain. As yet, its antigen is unknown. In the PCR, 60 Vbeta and 13 Jbeta primers were used. TCRdb's table, derived via immunoSEQ multiplex PCR, lists solely in-frame clones and lacks some. Of 150,000 to 200,000 clones listed, 79% are singletons. The data originate from a study of cytomegalovirus exposure and HLA in healthy donors. Overall study findings and caveats: Most TCR sequences proved rare, with some public TCRs found in many donors. CMV antigen specificity of three CMV-associated chains was confirmed in vitro. According to the study, 160 or so TCR beta chains were cytomegalovirus-associated.

Germline loops: CDR1 PRHDT, CDR2 FYEKMQ (reference sequence). Trimming left V 2 bases short and J 10 bases short, with 8 bases between. The CDR3 is 11 residues long. The sequence derives from a woman in her 50s in good health and CMV-seronegative. The V call is TRBV13, the J call TRBJ1-1, with D possibly being TRBD1 (6 bases). The sample consisted of PBMCs. CDR3 DNA sequence: TGTGCCAGCAGCTTACGGGGGGCAGCTTTCTTT. Encoded protein: CASSLRGAAFF.